The rows below give T cell receptor beta chains drawn from one sample of a study of blood T cell repertoires in COVID-19. Measured with immunoSEQ multiplex PCR; TCRdb has only the in-frame clones, and not every one. Seen here are 350,000 to 450,000 clones, approximately 90% observed once, and the top ten hold roughly 1.4%. Sequencing was carried out using PBMCs or T cells enriched from blood (not recorded which). All receptors come from a woman aged 18-30 years who had been exposed to COVID-19. Both conserved end residues are part of each CDR3. A D gene is named only where the DNA matches it firmly. Clone sizes are given selectively: once, few, many, or a class where the clone is expanded.

>TRBJ1-2|TRBV28|TRBD1|NA
TGTGCCAGCAGTAGAACACAGGGGATCTATGGCTACACCTTC
CASSRTQGIYGYTF
>TRBJ2-7|TRBV7-9|TRBD1|few
TGTGCCAGCAGCTTAGCGGGACAGGGGGGAGAGCAGTACTTC
CASSLAGQGGEQYF
>TRBJ2-6|TRBV5-4|NA|once
TGTGCCAGCCGAGACAGCTCTGGGGCCAACGTCCTGACTTTC
CASRDSSGANVLTF
>TRBJ2-5|TRBV19|TRBD1|NA
TGTGCCAGTAGTATCGGGACAGGGGTAGAGACCCAGTACTTC
CASSIGTGVETQYF
>TRBJ2-3|TRBV4-1|TRBD2|NA
TGCGCCAGCAGCCAAGAAGGAGGGTATAAGGCGGGGGGCAACACAGATACGCAGTATTTT
CASSQEGGYKAGGNTDTQYF
>TRBJ2-1|TRBV28|NA|NA
TGTGCCATCAAGGGGGAGGGGGGTCCCTACAATGAGCAGTTCTTC
CAIKGEGGPYNEQFF
>TRBJ2-5|TRBV16|NA|NA
TGTGCCAGCAGCCTGACAGGAGGCAACCAAGAGACCCAGTACTTC
CASSLTGGNQETQYF
>TRBJ1-6|TRBV4-3|TRBD1|NA
TGCGCCAGCAGCCTCAAATTAGGACAGGGTAATTCACCCCTCCACTTT
CASSLKLGQGNSPLHF
>TRBJ2-5|TRBV15|NA|NA
TGTGCCACCAGCAGAGATAGGACAGCAGGGGAGACCCAGTACTTC
CATSRDRTAGETQYF
>TRBJ1-1|TRBV10-2|NA|NA
TGCGCCAGCAGTGTTCAGGGCGGCAACACTGAAGCTTTCTTT
CASSVQGGNTEAFF
>TRBJ1-2|TRBV4-2|NA|NA
TGTGCCAGCAGCCAAGAAACTCTCGGGGGCTACACCTTC
CASSQETLGGYTF
>TRBJ2-5|TRBV6-6|NA|NA
TGTGCCAGCAGTTACTCGCACGACTCCCAAGAGACCCAGTACTTC
CASSYSHDSQETQYF
>TRBJ2-7|TRBV9|TRBD2|NA
TGTGCCAGCAGCGGGACTAGCTTCTACGAGCAGTACTTC
CASSGTSFYEQYF
>TRBJ1-2|TRBV5-8|TRBD1|NA
TGTGCCAGCAGTTTTTCCGGGACAGGGTCGTTTAGCTACACCTTC
CASSFSGTGSFSYTF
>TRBJ1-1|TRBV6-5|NA|NA
TGTGCCAGCAGTTACTCAAGCGGGGCCACTGAAGCTTTCTTT
CASSYSSGATEAFF
>TRBJ2-6|TRBV19|NA|NA
TGTGCCAGTAGTATGGGACAAATACCTGGGGCCAACGTCCTGACTTTC
CASSMGQIPGANVLTF
>TRBJ1-2|TRBV9|NA|NA
TGTGCCAGCAGCGTAGGCGAGACTAACTATGGCTACACCTTC
CASSVGETNYGYTF
>TRBJ2-7|TRBV2|TRBD2|NA
TGTGCCAGCAGCACCGGGACAGGGGGATTAACTAGCGGGAGGGGAACCCACGAGCAGTACTTC
CASSTGTGGLTSGRGTHEQYF
>TRBJ2-7|TRBV12-3/TRBV12-4|TRBD1|NA
TGTGCCAGCAGTCTCGGACAGGGCTACGAGCAGTACTTC
CASSLGQGYEQYF
>TRBJ2-6|TRBV6-2/TRBV6-3|NA|NA
TGTGCCAGCAGTAAAAAGGGGGCTGGGGCCAACGTCCTGACTTTC
CASSKKGAGANVLTF
>TRBJ2-7|TRBV29-1|NA|NA
TGCAGCGTTGAAGAACGCGACACCCCCTACGAGCAGTACTTC
CSVEERDTPYEQYF
>TRBJ2-3|TRBV9|NA|NA
TGTGCCAGCAGCGTAGAATTTGCGGTGCTAGCTTCAGATACGCAGTATTTT
CASSVEFAVLASDTQYF
>TRBJ1-1|TRBV10-2|NA|NA
TGCGCCAGCAAGGACTTCAACACTGAAGCTTTCTTT
CASKDFNTEAFF
>TRBJ2-7|TRBV28|TRBD1|NA
TGTGCCAGCCAGAATAGGGACAGGGGGCAGTACTTC
CASQNRDRGQYF
>TRBJ1-5|TRBV6-2/TRBV6-3|NA|NA
TGTGCCAGCAGTTACGTACCTCCTGGGACAATCGCTAATCAGCCCCAGCATTTT
CASSYVPPGTIANQPQHF
>TRBJ2-7|TRBV5-3|TRBD1|NA
TGTGCCAGAAGCTCCCGACAGGGCTCCCGCTACGAGCAGTACTTC
CARSSRQGSRYEQYF
>TRBJ1-2|TRBV30|NA|NA
TGTGCCTGGAGTTCAAACTTACAGGGTACGGGCTACACCTTC
CAWSSNLQGTGYTF
>TRBJ2-7|TRBV28|NA|NA
TGTGCCAGCAGTTTCACTAGCCCGGGTTTCCACGAGCAGTACTTC
CASSFTSPGFHEQYF
>TRBJ2-1|TRBV7-2|TRBD2|NA
TGTGCCAGCAGTTCGGTAGCGGGGACTAACAATGAGCAGTTCTTC
CASSSVAGTNNEQFF
>TRBJ2-7|TRBV9|TRBD1|NA
TGTGCCAGCAGCCCACGGACAGGTCCCAGCTCCTACGAGCAGTACTTC
CASSPRTGPSSYEQYF
>TRBJ2-7|TRBV5-6|NA|NA
TGTGCCAGCAGCTTCCCTAGCGAGGAAGAGTACTTC
CASSFPSEEEYF
>TRBJ2-1|TRBV28|TRBD2|NA
TGTGCCAGCAGCCGATTAGCGGGGGGAGGGGATGAGCAGTTCTTC
CASSRLAGGGDEQFF
>TRBJ1-1|TRBV15|TRBD1|NA
TGTGCCACCAGCTACTATGGGAGACAGGGGAAGACTGAAGCTTTCTTT
CATSYYGRQGKTEAFF
>TRBJ2-5|TRBV28|NA|NA
TGTGCCAGCAGTTCACCGGGCGGGATAAGGGAGACCCAGTACTTC
CASSSPGGIRETQYF
>TRBJ1-5|TRBV2|TRBD1|NA
TGTGCCAGCAGTGCGTTAGGGGGCGGAAATCAGCCCCAGCATTTT
CASSALGGGNQPQHF
>TRBJ1-5|TRBV6-5|NA|NA
TGTGCCAGCAGTTCGACACCAGGGTTGGGCAATCAGCCCCAGCATTTT
CASSSTPGLGNQPQHF
>TRBJ1-2|TRBV25-1|NA|NA
TGTGCCAGCAGTGAATGGTCGGGTTTCTATGGCTACACCTTC
CASSEWSGFYGYTF
>TRBJ1-2|TRBV9|TRBD1|NA
TGTGCCAGCAGCGTAGCGACAGGGGGCGCCTCCTATGGCTACACCTTC
CASSVATGGASYGYTF
>TRBJ1-4|TRBV15|TRBD1|NA
TGTGCCACCAGCAGCAACAGGGGAACTAATGAAAAACTGTTTTTT
CATSSNRGTNEKLFF
>TRBJ2-7|TRBV11-2|TRBD1|NA
TGTGCCAGCAGCCGCGGGACAGGGGGTGTCGAGCAGTACTTC
CASSRGTGGVEQYF
>TRBJ1-2|TRBV5-4|TRBD1|NA
TGTGCCAGCAGCTTGGGGGACAGGGGGGCTGGCTACACCTTC
CASSLGDRGAGYTF
>TRBJ2-7|TRBV6-2/TRBV6-3|NA|NA
TGTGCCAGCAGTTACTCCGAGACTGTGTACGAGCAGTACTTC
CASSYSETVYEQYF